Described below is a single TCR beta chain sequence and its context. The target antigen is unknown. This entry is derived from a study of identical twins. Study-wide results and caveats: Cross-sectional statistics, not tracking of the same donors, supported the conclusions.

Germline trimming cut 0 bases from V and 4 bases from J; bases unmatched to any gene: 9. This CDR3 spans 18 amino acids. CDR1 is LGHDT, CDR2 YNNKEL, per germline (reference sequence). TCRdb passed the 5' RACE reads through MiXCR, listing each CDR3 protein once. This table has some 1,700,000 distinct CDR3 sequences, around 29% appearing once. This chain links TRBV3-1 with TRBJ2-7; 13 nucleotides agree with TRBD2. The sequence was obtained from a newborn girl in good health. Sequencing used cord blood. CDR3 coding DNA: TGTGCCAGCAGCCAAGACCCTCCATTGGGACTAGCGGGGTACGAGCAGTACTTC. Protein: CASSQDPPLGLAGYEQYF.